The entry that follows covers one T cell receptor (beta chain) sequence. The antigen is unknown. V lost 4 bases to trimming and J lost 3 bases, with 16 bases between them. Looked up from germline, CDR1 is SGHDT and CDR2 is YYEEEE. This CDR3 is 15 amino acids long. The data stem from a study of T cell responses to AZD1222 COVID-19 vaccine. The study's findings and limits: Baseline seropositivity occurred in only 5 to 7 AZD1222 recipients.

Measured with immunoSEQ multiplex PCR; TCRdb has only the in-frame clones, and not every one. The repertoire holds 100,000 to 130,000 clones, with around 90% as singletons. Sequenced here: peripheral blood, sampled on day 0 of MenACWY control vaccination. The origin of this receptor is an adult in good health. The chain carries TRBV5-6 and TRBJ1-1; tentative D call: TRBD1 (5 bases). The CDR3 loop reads CASSPPGDGYTEAFF. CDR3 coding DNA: TGTGCCAGCAGCCCGCCGGGGGACGGGTACACTGAAGCTTTCTTT.